Following are 7 T cell receptor beta chains from one sample sequenced in a study of PD-L1 blockade in urothelial cancer (dated 2017 in TCRdb). Libraries came from the immunoSEQ multiplex PCR assay. Sourced from immuneACCESS, this table was stored by TCRdb with only in-frame sequences that have V and J called. A share of the clones is absent; for the studies checked, an unresolved V gene accounts for under half, and the remainder has no known explanation. A total of 83,000 or so clones appear in this sample, approximately 87% of them only once. 8.4% of the sample is in the top ten clones. The intended sense of this specimen's time point label: peripheral blood 6 weeks after treatment start. The sequenced sample was PBMCs, obtained around atezolizumab (anti-PD-L1) treatment. These receptor sequences come from a man in his 70s with urothelial cancer.

Remarks on this clone: Distinct nucleotide sequences in the sample also encode this CDR3. V gene TRBV7-9 combines with J gene TRBJ2-2; tentative D call: TRBD1 (5 bases). V lost 5 bases and J 1 base, leaving 8 bases between the germline ends. There are 14 residues in the CDR3. Germline CDR1 reads SEHNR; CDR2 reads FQNEAQ (reference sequence). CDR3 nucleotide sequence: TGTGCCAGCAGCCCCGGACAGAACACCGGGGAGCTGTTTTTT. Protein: CASSPGQNTGELFF.

This clone was found once. The chain joins TRBV11-2 to TRBJ2-5, with 8 bases matching TRBD1. The germline CDR1 and CDR2 sequences are SGHAT and FQNNGV. The CDR3 is 16 residues long. V was clipped by 5 bases and J by 5 bases; unmatched bases: 13. CDR3 DNA sequence: TGTGCCAGCAGCCAGGGGGCAGGGGGCGCCGGCGAGACCCAGTACTTC. This gives the protein CASSQGAGGAGETQYF.

The chain links TRBV5-1 to TRBJ2-7, with unresolved D. The V gene's germline CDR1 is SGHRS and CDR2 YFSETQ. There are 13 residues in the CDR3. The V and J ends lost 3 bases and 3 bases respectively, with 10 bases between them. The chain's CDR3 is CASSSGALYEQYF. DNA of the CDR3: TGCGCCAGCAGCTCGGGTGCCCTCTACGAGCAGTACTTC.

The genes are TRBV6-5 and TRBJ2-5, with 9 bases matching TRBD1. J gave up 4 bases and V 6 bases, and 9 bases lay outside the gene matches. CDR3 length equals 15 residues. The germline V gene encodes CDR1 MNHEY and CDR2 SVGAGI. CDR3 DNA: TGTGCCAGCAGGAGGGACAGGGCATCCCGAGAGACCCAGTACTTC. Protein sequence: CASRRDRASRETQYF.

The V call is TRBV5-1, the J call TRBJ2-3; perhaps TRBD2 as D (6 bases). The CDR3 sequence is 15 residues long. The germline V gene has CDR1 SGHRS and CDR2 YFSETQ. Trimming shortened V by 4 bases and J by 5 bases, and 17 bases separated the two germline ends. This CDR3 reads CASSTTRGAEDTQYF. The CDR3 DNA follows: TGCGCCAGCAGCACCACGCGGGGCGCGGAAGATACGCAGTATTTT. The full variable domain, its missing parts supplied by reference TRBV5-1 and TRBJ2-3, is KAGVTQTPRYLIKTRGQQVTLSCSPISGHRSVSWYQQTPGQGLQFLFEYFSETQRNKGNFPGRFSGRQFSNSRSEMNVSTLELGDSALYLCASSTTRGAEDTQYFGPGTRLTVL.

The V gene is TRBV7-2, the J gene TRBJ1-2, with D possibly matching TRBD1 (6 bases). Per germline, CDR1 SGHTA and CDR2 FQGNSA. V lost 5 bases, J lost 8 bases, and 21 bases lay in between. CDR3 length equals 15 residues. Here the CDR3 DNA reads TGTGCCAGCAGCCCGACAGGCGGCCACCCTTTCGGCTACACCTTC. It specifies CASSPTGGHPFGYTF. The whole variable domain, filled in from reference TRBV7-2 and TRBJ1-2, reads GAGVSQSPSNKVTEKGKDVELRCDPISGHTALYWYRQSLGQGLEFLIYFQGNSAPDKSGLPSDRFSAERTGGSVSTLTIQRTQQEDSAVYLCASSPTGGHPFGYTFGSGTRLTVV.

This clone was seen only a few times. V usage is TRBV30 and J usage is TRBJ2-7; 12 bases are shared with TRBD1. V shed 1 base and J 6 bases; nucleotides not matched to a gene: 4. The CDR3 is made up of 14 amino acids. Germline values: CDR1 GTSNPN, CDR2 SVGIG (reference sequence). Written as DNA, the CDR3 is TGTGCCTGGAGTGGGGACAGGGGGCGGCCCGAGCAGTACTTC. Protein: CAWSGDRGRPEQYF.